This T cell receptor (beta chain) was identified during a study of control samples from healthy donors and cancer patients. With 2 bases removed from V and 0 bases from J, the gap between germline ends came to 10 bases. The V gene's germline CDR1 is SGHNT and CDR2 YYREEE (reference sequence). The CDR3 runs 15 residues. TCRdb's copy holds only in-frame clones and misses some; the assay was immunoSEQ multiplex PCR. The sample has more than 150,000 clones, over 90% seen once. Sequencing was carried out using blood. The V call is TRBV5-4, the J call TRBJ2-3, with unresolved D. This clonotype was sampled from a man between 50 and 59 years old in good health. CDR3 amino acids: CASSFGKTSTDTQYF. The CDR3 nucleotides are TGTGCCAGCAGCTTTGGCAAGACTAGCACAGATACGCAGTATTTT.